One and the same sample provided the 16 T cell receptor beta chains below, sequenced in a study of blood T cell repertoires in COVID-19. Some clones are missing from TCRdb's copy, which holds only in-frame ones; the method was immunoSEQ multiplex PCR. The sample lists roughly 250,000 clones, 80% to 90% occurring once. Sequencing was done on a sample of PBMCs or T cells enriched from blood (not recorded which). Receptors originate from a man aged 50 or older who had been exposed to COVID-19.

The V gene is TRBV18, the J gene TRBJ2-1, with TRBD1 as a possible D gene (6 bases). The CDR3 loop spans 15 amino acids. With 2 bases removed from V and 2 bases from J, the gap between germline ends came to 10 bases. CDR1 is KGHSH and CDR2 is LQKENI in the germline V gene. CDR3 in amino acids: CASSPVTGTYNEQFF. CDR3 coding DNA: TGTGCCAGCTCACCAGTAACAGGGACCTACAATGAGCAGTTCTTC.

The chain couples TRBV6-4 to TRBJ1-3, with a tentative D call TRBD1 (5 bases). The CDR3 runs 12 residues. Trimming took 9 bases from V and 4 from J, leaving 10 bases between them. The germline CDR1 and CDR2 sequences are MRHNA and SNTAGT. The CDR3 sequence is CARRRGGNTIYF. CDR3 DNA sequence: TGTGCCAGGAGACGGGGGGGAAACACCATATATTTT.

The chain recombines TRBV19 with TRBJ1-5, with 7 bases aligning to TRBD1. The germline CDR1 and CDR2 sequences are LNHDA and SQIVND (reference sequence). The CDR3 is 13 residues long. V trimming: 9 bases; J trimming: 4 bases; junction bases outside the gene matches: 6. The CDR3 loop is CARKTGKNQPQHF. CDR3 bases: TGTGCCAGAAAGACAGGGAAGAATCAGCCCCAGCATTTT.

V and J are TRBV5-6 and TRBJ1-1, with TRBD1 matching 8 bases. The V and J ends lost 4 bases and 7 bases, in that order; junction bases with no gene match: 9. Germline CDR1 SGHDT, CDR2 YYEEEE. The CDR3 sequence is 14 residues long. The CDR3 DNA is TGTGCCAGCAGCCCAGCGACAGGGGCAATTGAAGCTTTCTTT. Its protein is CASSPATGAIEAFF. Filled out from reference TRBV5-6 and TRBJ1-1, the complete variable domain reads DAGVTQSPTHLIKTRGQQVTLRCSPKSGHDTVSWYQQALGQGPQFIFQYYEEEERQRGNFPDRFSGHQFPNYSSELNVNALLLGDSALYLCASSPATGAIEAFFGQGTRLTVV.

V is TRBV10-1 and J is TRBJ1-6; D may be TRBD1 (5 bases). This CDR3 is built from 15 residues. Between the trimmed V and J ends, which lost 3 bases and 7 bases, there was a span of 13 bases. Germline V gene data show CDR1 as WNHNN and CDR2 as SYGVQD (reference sequence). The CDR3 DNA follows: TGCGCCAGCAGTGATGCGGGACTTCTAAATTCACCCCTCCACTTT. Protein: CASSDAGLLNSPLHF.

V gene TRBV5-4 combines with J gene TRBJ2-2; the D is unclear. The CDR3 length is 14 residues. Germline V gene sequence: CDR1 SGHNT, CDR2 YYREEE (reference sequence). The V gene lost 2 bases and the J gene lost 1 base, with 6 bases spanning the gap. CDR3: CASSFRQNTGELFF. The CDR3 region has the DNA TGTGCCAGCAGCTTTAGACAGAACACCGGGGAGCTGTTTTTT.

This chain links TRBV5-1 with TRBJ2-5, with 10 bases matching TRBD2. V shed 0 bases, J shed 1 base, and the junction held 3 bases outside the gene matches. From germline, CDR1 is SGHRS and CDR2 YFSETQ. The CDR3 covers 16 residues. The CDR3 DNA reads as TGCGCCAGCAGCTTGGCCAGCGGGGGGGTCCAAGAGACCCAGTACTTC. It translates to CASSLASGGVQETQYF.

The rearrangement links TRBV7-6 to TRBJ2-7; D perhaps matches TRBD2 (6 bases). Germline V lookup: CDR1 SGHVS, CDR2 FNYEAQ. V was pared by 1 base and J by 9 bases, with 13 bases between. CDR3 length equals 13 residues. CDR3 DNA: TGTGCCAGCAGCTTAGAGACCCCCGGGGGGCAGTACTTC. Its protein product is CASSLETPGGQYF.

The chain links TRBV7-9 to TRBJ1-2, with D uncertain. Between the trimmed V and J ends, which lost 2 bases and 4 bases, there was a span of 5 bases. The germline gives CDR1 SEHNR, CDR2 FQNEAQ (reference sequence). There are 12 residues in the CDR3. In DNA, the CDR3 is TGTGCCAGCAGCTTACCAGGCTATGGCTACACCTTC. Protein sequence: CASSLPGYGYTF.

The gene calls are TRBV29-1 and TRBJ2-3; 8 nucleotides align to TRBD1. V shed 0 bases and J 0 bases; nucleotides not matched to a gene: 14. The CDR3 is 19 residues long. Per the germline V gene, CDR1 is SQVTM and CDR2 is ANQGSEA. As DNA, the CDR3 is TGCAGCGTTGAAGATCGTGCCAGGGGGCGGCGGGCTAGCACAGATACGCAGTATTTT. Residues: CSVEDRARGRRASTDTQYF.

This chain joins TRBV14 and TRBJ2-3, with a tentative D call TRBD1 (6 bases). The CDR3 totals 14 residues. The germline V gene has CDR1 SGHDN and CDR2 FVKESK. Between the trimmed V and J ends, which lost 2 bases and 6 bases, there was a span of 12 bases. As DNA, the CDR3 is TGTGCCAGCAGCCAACTACAGGGATCTGATACGCAGTATTTT. The encoded protein is CASSQLQGSDTQYF.

The rearrangement uses TRBV7-9 and TRBJ2-1, with 7 nucleotides matching TRBD2. CDR1 and CDR2 from the germline V gene are SEHNR and FQNEAQ (reference sequence). The junction had 8 bases not matched to a gene; V was cut back by 1 base and J by 5 bases. This CDR3 has 16 amino acids. The CDR3, as DNA: TGTGCCAGCAGCTTAGGGGGTGGGAGGGCCCACAATGAGCAGTTCTTC. It encodes CASSLGGGRAHNEQFF.

This clone appeared a single time. V usage is TRBV29-1 and J usage is TRBJ2-1; 15 bases are a match to TRBD2. The CDR3 spans 15 residues. V lost 5 bases to trimming and J lost 8 bases; unmatched junction nucleotides: 7. The germline gives CDR1 SQVTM, CDR2 ANQGSEA. The CDR3 region has the DNA TGCAGCGTTTTCGTGGGACTAGCGGGAGGTCATGAGCAGTTCTTC. It encodes CSVFVGLAGGHEQFF.

V gene TRBV3-1 (or the pseudogene TRBV3-2) combines with J gene TRBJ2-7; 7 bases align to TRBD1. The ends lost 2 bases at V and 3 bases at J; junction bases unmatched: 1. Germline CDR1 LGHDT, CDR2 YNNKEL (reference sequence). The CDR3 is 13 amino acids. DNA for the CDR3: TGTGCCAGCAGCCAACGGACAGGCTACGAGCAGTACGTC. Translation: CASSQRTGYEQYV.

This chain joins TRBV28 and TRBJ1-1; tentative D call: TRBD1 (6 bases). V shed 3 bases and J shed 1 base, with 12 bases lying between them. Germline CDR1 is MDHEN and CDR2 is SYDVKM. CDR3 length: 15 residues. The CDR3 sequence is CASSFGEQGNTEAFF. The CDR3 DNA sequence: TGTGCCAGCAGTTTCGGAGAACAGGGGAACACTGAAGCTTTCTTT.

J is TRBJ1-5 and V is TRBV7-9, with a possible D match to TRBD1 (6 bases). Germline loops: CDR1 SEHNR, CDR2 FQNEAQ (reference sequence). V lost 2 bases and J 5 bases, leaving 22 bases between the germline ends. This CDR3 is 18 amino acids long. In DNA form, the CDR3 reads TGTGCCAGCAGCTTATACGGTTGGGCAGGGGAAAGGGATCAGCCCCAGCATTTT. It is translated as CASSLYGWAGERDQPQHF.